This TCR beta chain was captured by sequencing in a study of CD8+ T cells in alopecia areata. CDR1 is GTSNPN and CDR2 is SVGIG in the germline V gene (reference sequence). With 2 bases removed from V and 1 base from J, the gap between germline ends came to 12 bases. CDR3 size: 15 residues. The treatment: oral pan-JAK inhibitor, 5-10 mg twice daily. Samples from alopecia areata patients were lesional scalp punch biopsies and peripheral blood. Sequencing templates came from extracted RNA that was reverse transcribed into cDNA. This table comes from immunoSEQ multiplex PCR, and its TCRdb copy is limited to in-frame clones, with some not included. The repertoire holds tens of thousands of clones, with about 45% as singletons.

The source was CD8+ T cells sorted from blood, collected around week 36, from a patient treated with tofacitinib. The sequence came from a human donor with alopecia areata. The chain recombines TRBV30 with TRBJ1-5; D is unresolved. The CDR3 is CAWSLLGASNQPQHF. The CDR3 DNA sequence: TGTGCCTGGAGTCTCCTAGGCGCCAGCAATCAGCCCCAGCATTTT.